This TCR beta chain was sequenced in a study of T cells in Graves' hyperthyroidism and ophthalmopathy. Overall study: Prior to any treatment, at the point of initial diagnosis, peripheral blood was collected.

Study-level points and caveats: Blood also contained most expanded thyroid clonotypes above 0.001.

Germline values: CDR1 SGHNT, CDR2 YYREEE (reference sequence). The CDR3 contains 14 residues. Amplification yielded TCR beta CDR3 regions, with RNA transcripts as the source. First-round RT-PCR of the TCR CDR3 relied on the HTBI primer set. TCRdb re-called the multiplex PCR reads through MiXCR, storing one row per CDR3 protein. This sample has 550,000 to 600,000 distinct CDR3 sequences, with 12% to 15% found just once. About this clonotype: What it binds is unknown. One junction end disagrees with the germline gene, perhaps due to a read error.

Sequenced material: blood. The clonotype was recovered from a woman between 18 and 29 years old with Graves' ophthalmopathy. The rearrangement joins TRBV5-4 to TRBJ1-1, with D possibly TRBD1 on 5 matching bases. The CDR3 DNA follows: TGTGCCAGCAGCCCTCCCCAGGGTCCCACTGGAGCTTTCTTT. Amino acid sequence: CASSPPQGPTGAFF. Based on the CDR3 plus reference TRBV5-4 and TRBJ1-1, the full variable domain is ETGVTQSPTHLIKTRGQQVTLRCSSQSGHNTVSWYQQALGQGPQFIFQYYREEENGRGNFPPRFSGLQFPNYSSELNVNALELDDSALYLCASSPPQGPTGAFFGQGTRLTVV.